The 25 T cell receptor beta chains listed next were all sequenced from one sample in a study of spatial heterogeneity in lung cancer. General study results and limits: Intratumoral expanded alpha and beta TCR counts were found to track tumor mutation counts.

No antigen has been identified for these receptors. From the 5' RACE reads, TCRdb called clonotypes with MiXCR, one entry per CDR3 protein. This table holds approximately 18,000 distinct CDR3 sequences, 9.5% to 10% found once. The time point is: sample taken at primary tumor resection. The starting material was lung tumor tissue, obtained at surgery. Receptors were obtained from a female donor with early-stage non-small cell lung cancer.

This clonotype showed up many times. The library was built for alpha chains, so this beta chain is an off-target read and its size means little. V usage is TRBV10-3 and J usage is TRBJ2-2; 7 bases line up with TRBD1. The junction had 3 bases not matched to a gene; V was cut back by 1 base and J by 7 bases. CDR1 is ENHRY, CDR2 SYGVKD, per germline. The CDR3 runs to 14 residues. The CDR3 region has the DNA TGTGCCATCAGTGAGTTACAGGGGATCGGGGAGCTGTTTTTT. Translated, it gives CAISELQGIGELFF.

This clonotype appeared many times. In a library made to pick up alpha chains, this beta chain is a stray read with a size that means little. The chain employs TRBV28 and TRBJ2-6; either TRBD1 or TRBD2 may fit D (6 bases each). V was cut by 4 bases and J by 0 bases, with 16 bases left in between. Looked up from germline, CDR1 is MDHEN and CDR2 is SYDVKM. The CDR3 runs to 18 residues. The CDR3 reads CASSSPSQGLSGANVLTF. In DNA form, the CDR3 reads TGTGCCAGCAGTTCTCCCTCACAGGGACTCTCTGGGGCCAACGTCCTGACTTTC.

At least ten counts were recorded for this clonotype. This beta chain lies outside the target of a library built for alpha chains; its clone size means little. The chain links TRBV29-1 to TRBJ2-1, with D perhaps matching TRBD1 or TRBD2 (6 bases each). Germline CDR1 and CDR2: SQVTM and ANQGSEA. V lost 7 bases, J lost 6 bases, and 19 bases lay in between. The CDR3 covers 14 residues. The CDR3 DNA reads as TGCAGCGAGAGTTTGGGGGGCCCGGGCAATGAGCAGTTCTTC. Translated, it gives CSESLGGPGNEQFF.

To note about this clonotype: This beta chain lies outside the target of a library built for alpha chains; its clone size means little. The chain couples TRBV6-1 to TRBJ2-3; the D gene is possibly TRBD2 (5 bases). Germline V gives CDR1 MNHNS, CDR2 SASEGT. V was shortened by 5 bases and J by 4 bases, with 25 bases between the two germline ends. There are 18 residues in the CDR3. The CDR3 here is CASSTRQTRGVSADTQYF. The CDR3 DNA reads TGTGCCAGCAGTACCCGGCAGACTCGGGGAGTCTCCGCAGATACGCAGTATTTT.

This clonotype has just a few counts. The library was built for alpha chains, so this beta chain is an off-target read and its size means little. The chain uses TRBV12-3 or TRBV12-4 and TRBJ2-7; TRBD2 is a possible D gene (6 bases). The CDR3 is 13 amino acids. The ends were cut back, 6 bases at V and 6 bases at J, with 15 bases in the middle. The CDR3 coding sequence is TGTGCCAGCAGCCCTTCTAGCGTGGGCGAGCAGTACTTC. Translated, it gives CASSPSSVGEQYF.

This clonotype showed up many times. The size of this beta chain means little, since it is a stray read in a library made for alpha chains. The V call is TRBV29-1, the J call TRBJ2-3; D gene unclear. There are 10 residues in the CDR3. Germline assignment: CDR1 SQVTM and CDR2 ANQGSEA. Trimming cost V 3 bases and J 6 bases, with 4 bases left between them. Written as DNA, the CDR3 is TGCAGCGTTGATACGGATACGCAGTATTTT. Protein sequence: CSVDTDTQYF.

This clonotype was observed at least ten times. With the library built for alpha chains, this beta chain is off target and its frequency is not meaningful. V and J are TRBV14 and TRBJ1-1; no reliable D call. The germline CDR1 and CDR2 sequences are SGHDN and FVKESK. Trimming removed 0 bases from V and 1 base from J, with 3 bases in between. The CDR3 loop spans 13 amino acids. CDR3 protein: CASSQDRNTEAFF. As DNA, the CDR3 is TGTGCCAGCAGCCAAGACAGGAACACTGAAGCTTTCTTT.

Details on this clonotype: This beta chain appears as a stray read in a library generated for alpha chains; its size is not informative. The chain combines TRBV2 with TRBJ1-2; 7 bases are a match to TRBD1. The CDR3 covers 15 residues. Germline V gene lookup returns CDR1 SNHLY and CDR2 FYNNEI. V lost 2 bases to trimming and J lost 8 bases; unmatched junction nucleotides: 11. The CDR3 DNA follows: TGTGCCAGCAGTGAACAATTAACAGGGGAGGGCGGCTACACCTTC. Protein: CASSEQLTGEGGYTF.

This clonotype was counted many times. This beta chain came through as a stray read in a library set up for alpha chains, and its size says little. The chain has TRBV5-6 and TRBJ2-6, with D possibly matching TRBD2 (5 bases). The CDR3 covers 19 residues. Per germline, CDR1 SGHDT and CDR2 YYEEEE. V dropped 1 base and J dropped 0 bases, with 17 bases sitting between them. The CDR3, as DNA: TGTGCCAGCAGCTTGATCAAAAGGACGGAGGTCTCTGGGGCCAACGTCCTGACTTTC. Protein product: CASSLIKRTEVSGANVLTF.

This clonotype has a count of ten or more. This beta chain is an off-target read within a library intended for alpha chains, so its frequency means little. This sequence joins TRBV12-3 or TRBV12-4 and TRBJ1-5; D not resolved. V was trimmed by 3 bases and J by 2 bases, leaving 8 bases between them. The length of the CDR3 is 14 residues. CDR3 loop: CASSFSGGNQPQHF. The DNA of the CDR3 is TGTGCCAGCAGTTTCTCCGGGGGCAATCAGCCCCAGCATTTT.

This clonotype was recorded at least ten times. Within a library made for alpha chains, this beta chain is off target, and its count is uninformative. The J gene is TRBJ1-5, the V gene TRBV28, with 7 positions matching TRBD1. The CDR3 extends over 15 amino acids. V shed 6 bases and J 6 bases; nucleotides not matched to a gene: 11. Germline CDR1 MDHEN, CDR2 SYDVKM. The CDR3 DNA reads as TGTGCCAGCAGCCTCGACAGGGTAGCGGGTCAGCCCCAGCATTTT. Translation gives CASSLDRVAGQPQHF.

For this clonotype: Being off target in a library aimed at alpha chains, this beta chain has a size of little meaning. This rearrangement joins TRBV3-1 to TRBJ1-2, with no clear D. Germline CDR1 reads LGHDT; CDR2 reads YNNKEL (reference sequence). Trimming cost V 4 bases and J 6 bases, with 9 bases left between them. This CDR3 is built from 12 residues. The CDR3 DNA reads TGTGCCAGCAGCCTTGGCATCCATGGCTACACCTTC. It encodes CASSLGIHGYTF.

To note about this clonotype: Just one base apart from a much larger clone, this may be a read error. Because this beta chain is a stray read in a library intended to capture alpha chains, its abundance should not be given much weight. The chain recombines TRBV6-1 with TRBJ2-4, with D possibly TRBD1 on 5 matching bases. Germline lookup yields CDR1 MNHNS and CDR2 SASEGT. The CDR3 extends over 15 amino acids. CDR3 DNA: TGTGCCAGCAAGTTACAGGCTGAAGCCAAAAACATTCAGCACTTC. This sequence encodes CASKLQAEAKNIQHF.

This clonotype was found many times. Because this beta chain is a stray read in a library intended to capture alpha chains, its abundance should not be given much weight. Here the CDR3 DNA reads TGTGCCAGCAGTTACTCCTCGGGGGATATAGCCGGGGAGCTGTTTTTT. It specifies CASSYSSGDIAGELFF. J is TRBJ2-2 and V is TRBV6-2 or TRBV6-3, with a possible D match to TRBD2 (6 bases). The CDR3 extends over 16 amino acids. The germline CDR1 and CDR2 sequences are MNHEY and SVGEGT. With 0 bases removed from V and 6 bases from J, the gap between germline ends came to 14 bases.

This clonotype has only one observation. This beta chain slipped into a library made for alpha chains as a stray read, so its size is not meaningful. The chain joins TRBV7-2 to TRBJ2-1; TRBD1 matches at 7 bases. CDR3 size: 15 residues. Germline-derived CDR1 and CDR2 are SGHTA and FQGNSA. The trim removed 7 bases at V and 8 bases at J, leaving 14 bases unmatched. In DNA, the CDR3 is TGTGCCAGCAACTTTAAACCGACAGGGTACGATGAGCAGTTCTTC. Translation gives CASNFKPTGYDEQFF.

To note about this clonotype: This beta chain came through as a stray read in a library set up for alpha chains, and its size says little. V is TRBV10-3 and J is TRBJ1-2, with 9 bases matching TRBD1. CDR1 is ENHRY and CDR2 is SYGVKD in the germline V gene. This CDR3 contains 15 residues. With 0 bases clipped from V and 9 bases from J, the junction kept 8 bases outside the gene matches. The chain's CDR3 is CAISESPGQGSSYTF. The CDR3 region has the DNA TGTGCCATCAGTGAGTCCCCGGGACAGGGATCGAGCTACACCTTC.

This clonotype qualifies as medium-sized. The library was designed around alpha chains, so this beta chain is a stray read whose abundance carries little weight. The genes are TRBV2 and TRBJ1-5, with 10 bases that match TRBD1. The CDR3 loop spans 16 amino acids. Trimming removed 7 bases from V and 5 bases from J; junction bases left unmatched: 11. Germline CDR1 SNHLY, CDR2 FYNNEI. For the CDR3, the DNA is TGTGCCAGCAACTCCAGGACAGGGGGGAGTTATCAGCCCCAGCATTTT. Translated: CASNSRTGGSYQPQHF.

Concerning this clonotype itself: A library made for alpha chains picked up this beta chain off target, so its size means little. The chain's CDR3 is CASSSTRTQYF. The CDR3 DNA is TGTGCCAGCAGTTCGACCCGGACCCAGTACTTC. V usage is TRBV28 and J usage is TRBJ2-5; D is undetermined. The germline CDR1 and CDR2 sequences are MDHEN and SYDVKM. The CDR3 extends over 11 amino acids. Trimming shortened V by 4 bases and J by 7 bases, and 7 bases separated the two germline ends.

This clonotype was seen repeatedly, ten times or more. This beta chain was picked up by a library intended for alpha chains and is off target, so its count carries little meaning. The chain links TRBV9 to TRBJ1-6; D perhaps matches TRBD1 (5 bases). Germline V gives CDR1 SGDLS, CDR2 YYNGEE. V lost 4 bases, J lost 7 bases, and 12 bases lay in between. The CDR3 length is 14 residues. The CDR3 region is CASSKGTANSPLHF. The CDR3, as DNA: TGTGCCAGCAGCAAAGGGACCGCGAATTCACCCCTCCACTTT. Filled out from reference TRBV9 and TRBJ1-6, the complete variable domain reads DSGVTQTPKHLITATGQRVTLRCSPRSGDLSVYWYQQSLDQGLQFLIQYYNGEERAKGNILERFSAQQFPDLHSELNLSSLELGDSALYFCASSKGTANSPLHFGNGTRLTVT.

In the case of this clonotype: As an off-target read in a library built for alpha chains, this beta chain has a frequency of little significance. The CDR3 DNA follows: TGTGCCAGCAGTCGTCCGCGGGACGGATTCTCCTACGAGCAGTACTTC. It encodes CASSRPRDGFSYEQYF. This sequence joins TRBV6-5 and TRBJ2-7, with D possibly TRBD2 on 6 matching bases. The CDR3 is made up of 16 amino acids. V lost 5 bases and J 0 bases, leaving 17 bases between the germline ends. The germline CDR1 and CDR2 sequences are MNHEY and SVGAGI.

This clonotype has a count of ten or more. This beta chain was picked up by a library intended for alpha chains and is off target, so its count carries little meaning. The chain links TRBV5-1 to TRBJ2-3; D is possibly TRBD2 (6 bases). The CDR3 contains 15 residues. Germline-derived CDR1 and CDR2 are SGHRS and YFSETQ. V was cut by 5 bases and J by 1 base, with 14 bases left in between. The DNA of the CDR3 is TGCGCCAGCAGGAACTCCCCGGGAGGCACAGATACGCAGTATTTT. Translation: CASRNSPGGTDTQYF.

By sample fraction, this clonotype is medium-sized. The library was built for alpha chains, so this beta chain is an off-target read and its size means little. The CDR3 protein is CATWGAYGYTF. Here the CDR3 DNA reads TGTGCCACCTGGGGGGCCTATGGCTACACCTTC. The chain is built from TRBV6-5 and TRBJ1-2, with TRBD1 as a possible D gene (6 bases). The CDR3 totals 11 residues. CDR1 MNHEY and CDR2 SVGAGI come from the germline V gene. V was cut by 10 bases and J by 4 bases, with 10 bases left in between.

This clonotype was counted once. A library prepared for alpha chains yielded this beta chain as an off-target read; its size is of little meaning. The V gene is TRBV20-1, the J gene TRBJ1-1; TRBD1 is a possible D gene (5 bases). Germline V CDR1 and CDR2: DFQATT, SNEGSKA (reference sequence). CDR3 length equals 15 residues. The V end lost 6 bases, the J end lost 3 bases, and 20 bases lay between the germline ends. CDR3 residues: CSAPEVQGLDTEAFF. The CDR3 DNA reads TGCAGTGCACCCGAGGTGCAGGGACTGGACACTGAAGCTTTCTTT.

Details on this clonotype: Since a much larger clone is just one base distant, this may be a read error. This beta chain turned up in a library designed for alpha chains; as an off-target read, its abundance says little. The CDR3 nucleotides are TGTGCCAGCAGCTGGACAGGGACAGGAGAAACACTGTTTTTT. Translated: CASSWTGTGETLFF. The gene calls are TRBV5-5 and TRBJ1-4; 8 bases are a match to TRBD1. Germline V gene lookup returns CDR1 SGHKS and CDR2 YYEKEE (reference sequence). CDR3 length equals 14 residues.

In this sample, this clonotype turned up many times. This beta chain was picked up by a library intended for alpha chains and is off target, so its count carries little meaning. CDR3 amino acids: CATSLRGGDTQYF. The CDR3 bases are TGTGCCACCTCACTTAGAGGGGGAGATACGCAGTATTTT. This chain connects TRBV7-6 to TRBJ2-3, with D possibly matching TRBD1 (6 bases). Germline V lookup: CDR1 SGHVS, CDR2 FNYEAQ. V was clipped by 10 bases and J by 5 bases, with 16 bases between them. The CDR3 sequence is 13 residues long.